The present entry profiles one T cell receptor (beta chain) with its context. The data were taken from a study of blood T cell repertoires in COVID-19. Study as a whole: The United States, Italy and Spain were the sources of the acute and convalescent COVID-19 samples. In each case, the material was cDNA or gDNA derived from T cells, B-cell-depleted T cells, or PBMCs.

In the source study's methods: From reference gene primer amplification, estimates of nucleated cell counts were derived. The table came from immunoSEQ multiplex PCR; TCRdb's copy has only in-frame clones and leaves some out. V and J calls and clone size are given by that table; D and trimming were obtained from the DNA. The sample yields 140,000 to 150,000 clones, 84% seen once. The CDR3 loop spans 17 amino acids. The germline CDR1 and CDR2 sequences are LNHDA and SQIVND (reference sequence). Trimming removed 3 bases at V and 1 base at J, with 18 bases between. V gene TRBV19 combines with J gene TRBJ1-1; D gene uncertain. This receptor was identified in a man in his 60s with active or convalescent COVID-19. The sequenced sample consisted of peripheral blood. The CDR3 DNA follows: TGTGCCAGTAGTATGGATATTCTCCGACTAGCGAACACTGAAGCTTTCTTT. Protein product: CASSMDILRLANTEAFF.